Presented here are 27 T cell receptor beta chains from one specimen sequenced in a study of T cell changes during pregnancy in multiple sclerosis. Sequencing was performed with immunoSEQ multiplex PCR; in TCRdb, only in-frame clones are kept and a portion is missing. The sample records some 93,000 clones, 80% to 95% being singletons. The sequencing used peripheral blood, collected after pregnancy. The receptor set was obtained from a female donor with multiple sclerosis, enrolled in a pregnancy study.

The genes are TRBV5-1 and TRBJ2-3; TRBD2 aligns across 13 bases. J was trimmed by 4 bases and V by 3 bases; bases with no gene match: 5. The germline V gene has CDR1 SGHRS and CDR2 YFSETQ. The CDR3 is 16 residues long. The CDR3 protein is CASSWGTSGNPDTQYF. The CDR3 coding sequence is TGCGCCAGCAGCTGGGGGACTAGCGGGAATCCAGATACGCAGTATTTT.

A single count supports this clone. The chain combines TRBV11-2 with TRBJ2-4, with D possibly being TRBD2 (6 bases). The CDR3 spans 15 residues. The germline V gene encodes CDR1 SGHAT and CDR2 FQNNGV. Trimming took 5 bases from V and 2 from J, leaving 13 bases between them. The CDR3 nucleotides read TGTGCCAGCAGCCCCTTGCGGGGACCCAAAAACATTCAGTACTTC. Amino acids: CASSPLRGPKNIQYF.

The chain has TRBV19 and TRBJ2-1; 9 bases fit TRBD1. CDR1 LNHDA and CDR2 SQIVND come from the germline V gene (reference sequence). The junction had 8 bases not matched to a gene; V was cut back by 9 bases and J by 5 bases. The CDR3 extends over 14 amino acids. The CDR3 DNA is TGTGCCAGCTCTGGACAGGGGATACACAATGAGCAGTTCTTC. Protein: CASSGQGIHNEQFF.

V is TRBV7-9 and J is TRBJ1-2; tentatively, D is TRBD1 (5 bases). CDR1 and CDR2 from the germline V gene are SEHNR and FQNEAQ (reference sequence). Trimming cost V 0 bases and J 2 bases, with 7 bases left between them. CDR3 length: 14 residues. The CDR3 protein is CASSLAQANYGYTF. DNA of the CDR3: TGTGCCAGCAGCTTAGCACAGGCCAACTATGGCTACACCTTC.

The CDR3 protein is CASWMRVHEQYF. The CDR3 nucleotides are TGTGCCAGTTGGATGAGGGTCCACGAGCAGTACTTC. The chain couples TRBV18 to TRBJ2-7; D perhaps matches TRBD2 (5 bases). The CDR3 is 12 residues long. CDR1 and CDR2 from the germline V gene are KGHSH and LQKENI. V lost 9 bases, J lost 5 bases, and 14 bases lay in between.

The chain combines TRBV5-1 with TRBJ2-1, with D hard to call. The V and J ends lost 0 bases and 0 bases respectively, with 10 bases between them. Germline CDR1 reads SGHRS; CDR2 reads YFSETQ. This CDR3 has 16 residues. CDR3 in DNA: TGCGCCAGCAGCTTGGCCGCAGCGAGCTCCTACAATGAGCAGTTCTTC. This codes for CASSLAAASSYNEQFF.

In DNA, the CDR3 is TGTGCCAGCAGCCCGGACCTACTAGCGGGAGTCAGAGAGACCCAGTACTTC. Its protein product is CASSPDLLAGVRETQYF. V usage is TRBV5-4 and J usage is TRBJ2-5; TRBD2 matches 11 bases. The CDR3 totals 17 residues. Per the germline V gene, CDR1 is SGHNT and CDR2 is YYREEE (reference sequence). After removal of 4 bases from V and 4 bases from J, the junction contained 12 bases not matched to a gene.

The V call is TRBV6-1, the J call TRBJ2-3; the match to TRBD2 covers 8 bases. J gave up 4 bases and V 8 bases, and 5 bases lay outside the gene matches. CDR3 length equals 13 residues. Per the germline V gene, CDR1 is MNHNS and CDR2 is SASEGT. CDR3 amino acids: CASRGGVPDTQYF. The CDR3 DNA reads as TGTGCCAGCCGGGGGGGGGTCCCAGATACGCAGTATTTT.

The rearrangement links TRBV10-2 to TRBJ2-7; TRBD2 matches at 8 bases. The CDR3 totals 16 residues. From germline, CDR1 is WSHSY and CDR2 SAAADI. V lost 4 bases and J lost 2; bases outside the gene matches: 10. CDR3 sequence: CASSGFSGSGTYEQYF. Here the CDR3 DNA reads TGCGCCAGCAGTGGGTTCAGCGGGAGCGGGACCTACGAGCAGTACTTC.

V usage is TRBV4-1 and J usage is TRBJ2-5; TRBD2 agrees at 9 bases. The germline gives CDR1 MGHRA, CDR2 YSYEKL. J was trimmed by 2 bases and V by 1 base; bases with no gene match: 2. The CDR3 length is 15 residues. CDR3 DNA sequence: TGCGCCAGCAGCCAAGGACTAGCGGTGCAAGAGACCCAGTACTTC. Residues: CASSQGLAVQETQYF.

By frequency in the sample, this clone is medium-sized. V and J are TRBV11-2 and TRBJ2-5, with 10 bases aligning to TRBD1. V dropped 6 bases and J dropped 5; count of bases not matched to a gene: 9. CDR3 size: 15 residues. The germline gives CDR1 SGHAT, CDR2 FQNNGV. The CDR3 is CASSPGQGDLETQYF. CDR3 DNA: TGTGCCAGCAGTCCCGGACAGGGGGATTTGGAGACCCAGTACTTC.

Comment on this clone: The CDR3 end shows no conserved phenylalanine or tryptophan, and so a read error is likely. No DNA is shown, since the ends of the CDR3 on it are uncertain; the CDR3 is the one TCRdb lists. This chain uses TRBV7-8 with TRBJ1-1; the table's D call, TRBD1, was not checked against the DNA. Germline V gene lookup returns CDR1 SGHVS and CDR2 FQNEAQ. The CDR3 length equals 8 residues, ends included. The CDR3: CASNRTGK.

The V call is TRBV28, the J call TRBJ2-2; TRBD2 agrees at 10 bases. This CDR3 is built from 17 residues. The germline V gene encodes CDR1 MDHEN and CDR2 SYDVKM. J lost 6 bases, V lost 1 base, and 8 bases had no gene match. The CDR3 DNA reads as TGTGCCAGCAGTTTATTCGACTTAGCGGGAGGACCCGGGGAGCTGTTTTTT. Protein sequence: CASSLFDLAGGPGELFF.

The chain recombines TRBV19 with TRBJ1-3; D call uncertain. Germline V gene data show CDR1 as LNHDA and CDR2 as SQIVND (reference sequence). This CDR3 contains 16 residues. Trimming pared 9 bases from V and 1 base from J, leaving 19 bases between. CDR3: CASRTPLVTSGNTIYF. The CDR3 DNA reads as TGTGCCAGCCGCACCCCACTCGTGACTTCTGGAAACACCATATATTTT.

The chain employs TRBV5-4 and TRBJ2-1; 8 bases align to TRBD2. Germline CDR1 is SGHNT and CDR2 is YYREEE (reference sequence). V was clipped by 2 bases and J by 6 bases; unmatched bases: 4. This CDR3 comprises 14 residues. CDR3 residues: CASSLYGGGNEQFF. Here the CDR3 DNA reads TGTGCCAGCAGCTTATACGGGGGGGGCAATGAGCAGTTCTTC.

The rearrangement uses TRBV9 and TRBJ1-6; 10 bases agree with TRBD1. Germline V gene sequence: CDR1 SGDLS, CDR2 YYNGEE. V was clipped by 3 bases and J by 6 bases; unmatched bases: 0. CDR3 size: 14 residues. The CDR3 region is CASSGDRGNSPLHF. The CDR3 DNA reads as TGTGCCAGCAGCGGGGACAGGGGTAATTCACCCCTCCACTTT.

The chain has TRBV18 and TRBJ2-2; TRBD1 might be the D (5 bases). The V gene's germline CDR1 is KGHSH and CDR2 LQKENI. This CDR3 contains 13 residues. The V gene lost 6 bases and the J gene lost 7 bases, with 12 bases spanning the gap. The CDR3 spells CASSSEGVGELFF. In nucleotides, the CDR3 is TGTGCCAGCTCTTCGGAAGGGGTCGGGGAGCTGTTTTTT.

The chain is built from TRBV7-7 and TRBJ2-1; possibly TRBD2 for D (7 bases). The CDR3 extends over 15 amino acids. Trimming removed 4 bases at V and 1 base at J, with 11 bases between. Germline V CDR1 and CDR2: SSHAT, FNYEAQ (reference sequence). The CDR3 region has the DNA TGTGCCAGCAGCTCCGGGGGGCCTTCCTACAATGAGCAGTTCTTC. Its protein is CASSSGGPSYNEQFF.

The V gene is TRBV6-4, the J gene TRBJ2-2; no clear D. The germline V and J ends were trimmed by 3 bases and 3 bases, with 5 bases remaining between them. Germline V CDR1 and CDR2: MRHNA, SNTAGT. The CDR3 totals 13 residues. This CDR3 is CASSEEDTGELFF. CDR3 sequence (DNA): TGTGCCAGCAGTGAAGAGGACACCGGGGAGCTGTTTTTT.

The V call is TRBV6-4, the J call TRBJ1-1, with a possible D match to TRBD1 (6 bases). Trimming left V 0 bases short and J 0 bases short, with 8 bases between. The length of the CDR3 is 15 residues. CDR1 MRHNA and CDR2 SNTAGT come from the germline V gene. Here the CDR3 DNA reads TGTGCCAGCAGTGACTCAACAGGGATGAACACTGAAGCTTTCTTT. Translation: CASSDSTGMNTEAFF.

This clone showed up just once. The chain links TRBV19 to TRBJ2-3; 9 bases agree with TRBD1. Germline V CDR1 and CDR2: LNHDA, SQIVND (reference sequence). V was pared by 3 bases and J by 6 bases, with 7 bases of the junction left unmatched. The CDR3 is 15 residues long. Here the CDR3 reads CASSILGQGLDTQYF. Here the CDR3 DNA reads TGTGCCAGTAGTATTCTGGGACAGGGTTTGGATACGCAGTATTTT. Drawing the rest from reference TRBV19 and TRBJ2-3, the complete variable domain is DGGITQSPKYLFRKEGQNVTLSCEQNLNHDAMYWYRQDPGQGLRLIYYSQIVNDFQKGDIAEGYSVSREKKESFPLTVTSAQKNPTAFYLCASSILGQGLDTQYFGPGTRLTVL.

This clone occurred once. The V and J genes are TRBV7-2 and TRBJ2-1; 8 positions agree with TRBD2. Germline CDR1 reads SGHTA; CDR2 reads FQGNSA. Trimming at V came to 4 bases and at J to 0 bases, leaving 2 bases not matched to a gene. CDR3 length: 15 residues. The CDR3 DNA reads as TGTGCCAGCAGCTCCGGGACTAGCTCCTACAATGAGCAGTTCTTC. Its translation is CASSSGTSSYNEQFF.

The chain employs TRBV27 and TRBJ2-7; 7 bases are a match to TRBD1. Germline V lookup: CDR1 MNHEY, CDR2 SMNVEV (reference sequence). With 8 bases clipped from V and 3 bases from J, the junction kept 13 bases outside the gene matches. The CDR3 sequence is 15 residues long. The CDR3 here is CASGRQGFGFYEQYF. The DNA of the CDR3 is TGTGCCAGCGGTAGACAGGGATTTGGTTTCTACGAGCAGTACTTC.

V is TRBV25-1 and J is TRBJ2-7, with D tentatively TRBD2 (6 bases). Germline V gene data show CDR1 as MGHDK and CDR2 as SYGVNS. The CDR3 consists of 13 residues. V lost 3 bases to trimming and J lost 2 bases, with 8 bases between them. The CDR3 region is CASSDGGTYEQYF. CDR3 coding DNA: TGTGCCAGCAGTGACGGGGGAACCTACGAGCAGTACTTC.

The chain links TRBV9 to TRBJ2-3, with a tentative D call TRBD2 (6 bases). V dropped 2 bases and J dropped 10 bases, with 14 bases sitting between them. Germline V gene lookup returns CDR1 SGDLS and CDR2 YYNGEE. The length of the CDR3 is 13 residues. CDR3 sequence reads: CASSVRGSRAQYF. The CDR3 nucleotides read TGTGCCAGCAGCGTCCGGGGGTCGAGGGCGCAGTATTTT.

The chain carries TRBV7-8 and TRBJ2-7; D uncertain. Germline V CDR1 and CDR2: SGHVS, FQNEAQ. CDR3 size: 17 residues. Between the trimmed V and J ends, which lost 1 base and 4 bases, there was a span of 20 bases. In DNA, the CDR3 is TGTGCCAGCAGCTTAGTTGGCAGTCCCCACGCGGATTACGAGCAGTACTTC. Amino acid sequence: CASSLVGSPHADYEQYF.

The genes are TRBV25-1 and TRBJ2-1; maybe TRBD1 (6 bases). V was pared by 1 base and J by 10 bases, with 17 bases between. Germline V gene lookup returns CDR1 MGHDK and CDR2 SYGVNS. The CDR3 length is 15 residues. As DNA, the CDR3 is TGTGCCAGCAGTGAATGGTGGGGTGAAGGGACAGAGCAGTTCTTC. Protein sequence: CASSEWWGEGTEQFF.